The entry that follows covers one TCR beta chain sequence. Its antigen is not identified. The sample originates from a study of cytotoxic CD8 clonotypes in ibrutinib-treated CLL. Study-wide results and limits: The public clonotypes identified were infrequent and showed contraction or stability on treatment.

Deletions cut 0 bases from V and 0 bases from J, with 9 bases between. CDR1 and CDR2 (germline): MNHEY, SVGAGI. The CDR3 consists of 15 residues. The assay was immunoSEQ multiplex PCR, and TCRdb's table has in-frame clones only and misses some. The sample yields roughly 60,000 clones, roughly 71% seen once. This TCR was sampled from a human donor with chronic lymphocytic leukemia. Material: PBMCs, obtained after 12 months of ibrutinib treatment. The chain recombines TRBV6-5 with TRBJ2-7; D is unclear. CDR3 coding DNA: TGTGCCAGCAGTTACTCGGGGATCAGCTCCTACGAGCAGTACTTC. Its translation: CASSYSGISSYEQYF.